This T cell receptor (beta chain) was sequenced for a study of monozygotic twins with inflammatory bowel disease. For every sample, eight separate reactions were used to make cDNA. After re-calling the 5' RACE reads, TCRdb lists one entry per CDR3 protein, DNA absent. This specimen shows some 400,000 distinct CDR3 sequences; the ten leading clones hold 2.4%. Germline-derived CDR1 and CDR2 are MDHEN and SYDVKM. The CDR3 loop spans 19 amino acids. Details on this clonotype: The antigen remains undetermined.

General study results and limits: IBD patients share fewer clonotypes with other people than healthy twins do, especially with disease activity.

This receptor was taken from a human donor with ulcerative colitis or Crohn's disease, or a healthy co-twin of an affected twin (not recorded which). Sequencing was performed on blood. The chain recombines TRBV28 with TRBJ2-1; TCRdb reports TRBD2, a call that lacks DNA to check it against. The CDR3 protein is CASSFLSSGKGSSYNEQFF.